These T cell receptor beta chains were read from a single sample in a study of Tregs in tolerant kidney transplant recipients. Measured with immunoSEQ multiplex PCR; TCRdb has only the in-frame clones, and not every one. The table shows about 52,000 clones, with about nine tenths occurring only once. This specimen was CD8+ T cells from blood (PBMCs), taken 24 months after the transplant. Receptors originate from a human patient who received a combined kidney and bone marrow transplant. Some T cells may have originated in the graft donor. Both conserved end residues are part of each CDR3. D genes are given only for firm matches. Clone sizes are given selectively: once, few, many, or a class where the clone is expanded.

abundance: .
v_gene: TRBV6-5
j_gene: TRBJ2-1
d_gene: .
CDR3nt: TGTGCCAGCAGAGAGGGACTGCTTTACAATGAGCAGTTCTTC
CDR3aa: CASREGLLYNEQFF

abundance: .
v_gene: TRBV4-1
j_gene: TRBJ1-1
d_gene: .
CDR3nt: TGCGCCAGCAGCCGAATAGAGAACACTGAAGCTTTCTTT
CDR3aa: CASSRIENTEAFF

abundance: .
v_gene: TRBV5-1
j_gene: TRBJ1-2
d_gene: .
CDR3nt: TGCGCCAGCAGCCCCGTGGACAGTTTTGATAACTATGGCTACACCTTC
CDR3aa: CASSPVDSFDNYGYTF

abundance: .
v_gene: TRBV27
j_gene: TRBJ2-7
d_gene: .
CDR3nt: TGTGCCAGCAGTTTAACCCTTGGCACCCACTACGAGCAGTACTTC
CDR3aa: CASSLTLGTHYEQYF

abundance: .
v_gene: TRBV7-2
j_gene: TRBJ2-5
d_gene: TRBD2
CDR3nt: TGTGCCAGCAGCCACCGGGCGGGGGGATGGCAAGAGACCCAGTACTTC
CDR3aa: CASSHRAGGWQETQYF

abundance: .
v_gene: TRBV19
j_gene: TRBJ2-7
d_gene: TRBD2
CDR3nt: TGTGCCAGTAGTGCCGGGAGGTTTATTGAGCCAATCTACGAGCAGTACTTC
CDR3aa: CASSAGRFIEPIYEQYF

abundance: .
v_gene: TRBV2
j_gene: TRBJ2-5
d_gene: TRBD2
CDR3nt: TGTGCCAGCACAGCGGGAGGGTTTGGGGGGACCCAGTACTTC
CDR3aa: CASTAGGFGGTQYF

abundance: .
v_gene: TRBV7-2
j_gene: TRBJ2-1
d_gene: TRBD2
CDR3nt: TGTGCCAGCAGCTTAGCGGGCGGGGGACTAGCGGGAGAAGGGTCCTACAATGAGCAGTTCTTC
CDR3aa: CASSLAGGGLAGEGSYNEQFF

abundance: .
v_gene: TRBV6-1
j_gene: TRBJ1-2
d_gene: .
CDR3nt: TGTGCCAGCAGTGTCCGTTATGGCTACACCTTC
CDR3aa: CASSVRYGYTF

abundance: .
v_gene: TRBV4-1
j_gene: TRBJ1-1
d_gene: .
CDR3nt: TGCGCCAGCAGCCAATCACAGGGATTGAACACTGAAGCTTTCTTT
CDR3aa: CASSQSQGLNTEAFF

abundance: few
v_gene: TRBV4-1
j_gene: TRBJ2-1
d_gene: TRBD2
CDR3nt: TGCGCCAGCAGCCAAGTAAGCGGGGGTCTCCACAATGAGCAGTTCTTC
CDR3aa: CASSQVSGGLHNEQFF

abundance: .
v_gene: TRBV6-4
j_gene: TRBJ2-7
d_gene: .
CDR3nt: TGTGCCAGCGGGACATCGGACTACGAGCAGTACTTC
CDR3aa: CASGTSDYEQYF

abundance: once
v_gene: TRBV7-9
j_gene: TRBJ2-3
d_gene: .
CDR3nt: TGTGCCAGCGTTTTAACTTCGGTAGATACGCAGTATTTT
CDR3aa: CASVLTSVDTQYF

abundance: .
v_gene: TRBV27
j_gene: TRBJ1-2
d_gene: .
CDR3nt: TGTGCCAGCAGTGTGGGAAAAGGAGGGCGCAATGGCTACACCTTC
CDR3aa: CASSVGKGGRNGYTF

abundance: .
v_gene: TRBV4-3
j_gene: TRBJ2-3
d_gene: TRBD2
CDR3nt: TGCGCCAGCAGCCAGACGGGACTAGGGACAGATACGCAGTATTTT
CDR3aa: CASSQTGLGTDTQYF

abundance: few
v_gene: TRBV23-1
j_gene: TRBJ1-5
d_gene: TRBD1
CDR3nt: TGCGCCAGCAGTCAATCGTGCCAGGGGGCACGGCAGCCCCAGCATTTT
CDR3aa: CASSQSCQGARQPQHF

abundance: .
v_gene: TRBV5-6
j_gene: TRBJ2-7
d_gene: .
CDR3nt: TGTGCCAGCAGCTTCGCCAGTACCTCCTACGAGCAGTACTTC
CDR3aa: CASSFASTSYEQYF

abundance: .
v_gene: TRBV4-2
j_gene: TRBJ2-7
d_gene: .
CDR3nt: TGTGCCAGCAGCCAAGGCATAGGGGGGGGTCTTTACGAGCAGTACTTC
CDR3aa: CASSQGIGGGLYEQYF

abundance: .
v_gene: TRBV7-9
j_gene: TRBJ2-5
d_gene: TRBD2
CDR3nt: TGTGCCAGCAACGGGGACGGGAGGTTTGTGGAGACCCAGTACTTC
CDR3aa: CASNGDGRFVETQYF

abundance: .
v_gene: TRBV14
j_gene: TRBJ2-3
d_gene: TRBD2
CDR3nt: TGTGCCAGCAGCCAATGGGGGGGGTCGAGAAGTGATACGCAGTATTTT
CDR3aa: CASSQWGGSRSDTQYF

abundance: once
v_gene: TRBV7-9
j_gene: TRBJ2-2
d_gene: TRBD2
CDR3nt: TGTGCCAGCAGCTTAGTCCGGACTAGCCTCGCCGGGGAGCTGTTTTTT
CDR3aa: CASSLVRTSLAGELFF

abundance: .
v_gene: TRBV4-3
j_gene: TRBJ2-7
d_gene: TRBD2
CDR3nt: TGCGCCAGCAGCCAAGATCCCCGCGGGGGGGCGCGGGAGCAGTACTTC
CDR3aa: CASSQDPRGGAREQYF

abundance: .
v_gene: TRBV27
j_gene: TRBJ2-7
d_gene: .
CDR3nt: TGTGCCAGCAGTTTTCTTGCAGGGGTTAACGAGCAGTACTTC
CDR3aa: CASSFLAGVNEQYF

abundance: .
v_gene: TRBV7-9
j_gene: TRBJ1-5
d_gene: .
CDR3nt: TGTGCCAGCAGCCCATTGGGGAGAAATCAGCCCCAGCATTTT
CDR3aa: CASSPLGRNQPQHF

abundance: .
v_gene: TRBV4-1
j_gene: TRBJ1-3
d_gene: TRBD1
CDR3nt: TGCGCCAGCAGCCAGGGGGAAGGGGGCAAAGGAAACACCATATATTTT
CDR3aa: CASSQGEGGKGNTIYF

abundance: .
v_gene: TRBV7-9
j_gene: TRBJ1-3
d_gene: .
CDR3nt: TGTGCCAGCAGGGATTCCAGGGGTTATGGAAACACCATATATTTT
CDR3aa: CASRDSRGYGNTIYF

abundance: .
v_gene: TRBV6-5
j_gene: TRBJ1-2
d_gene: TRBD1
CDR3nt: TGTGCCAGCAGTTACACGATGACAGGGACCTTCTATGGCTACACCTTC
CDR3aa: CASSYTMTGTFYGYTF

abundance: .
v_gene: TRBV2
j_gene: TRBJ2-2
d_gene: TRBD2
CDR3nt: TGTGCCAGCCGGAAAGCGGGGGGGCCGACCACCGGGGAGCTGTTTTTT
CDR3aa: CASRKAGGPTTGELFF

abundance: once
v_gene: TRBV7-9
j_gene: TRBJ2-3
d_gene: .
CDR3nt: TGTGCCAGCAAAATCGTGGGCGACCGGAAAGAATCAGATACGCAGTATTTT
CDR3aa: CASKIVGDRKESDTQYF

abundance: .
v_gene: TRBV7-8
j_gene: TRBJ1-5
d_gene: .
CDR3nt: TGTGCCAGCAGCTTAAGGGGTAGGGGGAATCAGCCCCAGCATTTT
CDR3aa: CASSLRGRGNQPQHF

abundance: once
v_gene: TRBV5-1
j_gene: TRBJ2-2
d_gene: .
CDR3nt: TGCGCCAGCAGCTTGGCCACAAACACCGGGGAGCTGTTTTTT
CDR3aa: CASSLATNTGELFF

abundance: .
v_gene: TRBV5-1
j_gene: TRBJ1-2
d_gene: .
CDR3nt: TGCGCCAGCAGCTTATCAGGGGAGGGCTACACCTTC
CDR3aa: CASSLSGEGYTF

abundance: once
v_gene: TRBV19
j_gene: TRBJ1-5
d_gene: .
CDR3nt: TGTGCCAGTAGAGCAACCGGGAACTTCTTATTGCCCCAGCATTTT
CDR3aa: CASRATGNFLLPQHF

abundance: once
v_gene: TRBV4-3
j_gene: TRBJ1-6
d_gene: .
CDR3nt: TGCGCCAGCAGCCAAGATTTACGGGGTTTGGGTTCACCCCTCCACTTT
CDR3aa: CASSQDLRGLGSPLHF

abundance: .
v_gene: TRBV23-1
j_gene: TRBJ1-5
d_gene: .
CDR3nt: TGCGCCAGCAGTCACTCCCCCGAGCCCCAGCATTTT
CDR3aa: CASSHSPEPQHF

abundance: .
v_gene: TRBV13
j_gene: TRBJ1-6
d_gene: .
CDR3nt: TGTGCCAGCACCCCGTCGGGGAGCTCCTATAATTCACCCCTCCACTTT
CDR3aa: CASTPSGSSYNSPLHF

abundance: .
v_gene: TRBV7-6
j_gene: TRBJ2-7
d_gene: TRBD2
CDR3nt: TGTGCCAGCAGCTTCTGGGCGGGAGGGCCTCACCCCAACTACGAGCAGTACTTC
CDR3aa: CASSFWAGGPHPNYEQYF

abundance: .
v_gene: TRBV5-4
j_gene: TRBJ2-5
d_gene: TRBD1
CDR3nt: TGTGCCAGCAGCCTCTCGGACAGGATGGAGACCCAGTACTTC
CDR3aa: CASSLSDRMETQYF

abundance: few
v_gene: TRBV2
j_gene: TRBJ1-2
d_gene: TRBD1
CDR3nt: TGTGCCAGCAGCGGGACAGGGGACCACTACACCTTC
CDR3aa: CASSGTGDHYTF

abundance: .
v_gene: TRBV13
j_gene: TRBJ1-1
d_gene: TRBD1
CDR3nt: TGTGCCAGCAGCGTGACAGGGAGGAACACTGAAGCTTTCTTT
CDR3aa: CASSVTGRNTEAFF

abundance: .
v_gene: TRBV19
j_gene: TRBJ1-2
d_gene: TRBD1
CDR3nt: TGTGCCAGTAGTATTATAACAGGGGATCTAGGAGGCTACACCTTC
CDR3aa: CASSIITGDLGGYTF